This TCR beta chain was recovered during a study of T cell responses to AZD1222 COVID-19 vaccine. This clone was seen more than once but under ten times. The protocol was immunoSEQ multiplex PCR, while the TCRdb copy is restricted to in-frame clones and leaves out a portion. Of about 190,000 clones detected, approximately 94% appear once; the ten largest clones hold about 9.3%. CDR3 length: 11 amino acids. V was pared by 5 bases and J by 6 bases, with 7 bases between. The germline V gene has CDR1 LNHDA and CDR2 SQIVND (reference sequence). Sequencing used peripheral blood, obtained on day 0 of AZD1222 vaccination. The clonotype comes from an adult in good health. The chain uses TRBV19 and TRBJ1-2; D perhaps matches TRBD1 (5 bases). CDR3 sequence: CASSAGNGYTF. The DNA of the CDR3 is TGTGCCAGTAGTGCAGGGAATGGCTACACCTTC.